This T cell receptor (beta chain) was obtained from a study of PD-1 blockade in mismatch repair-deficient tumors. As for the study in general: Patients had approximately 12 mismatch repair-deficient cancer types and were previously treated and progressing.

This clone was found once. Antigen unknown. Study-wide results and limits: Tumor-resident clones, often undetectable pretreatment in blood, expanded then contracted after pembrolizumab.

PCR or immunohistochemistry showed mismatch repair deficiency in every enrolled patient. TCRs were sequenced from three patients responding to pembrolizumab. The table came from immunoSEQ multiplex PCR; TCRdb's copy has only in-frame clones and leaves some out. This sample yields 77,000 or so clones, of which more than 80% are seen a single time; around 5.5% belongs to the top ten. Germline V gene sequence: CDR1 MNHEY, CDR2 SMNVEV (reference sequence). The CDR3 has 15 residues. J was trimmed by 4 bases and V by 2 bases; bases with no gene match: 5. This receptor was taken from an adult with mismatch repair-deficient cancer. The chain combines TRBV27 with TRBJ1-5; TRBD1 aligns across 7 bases. This sample comprised peripheral blood, obtained 44 weeks after starting pembrolizumab. The CDR3 bases are TGTGCCAGCAGTTTAAGCGGGACAGAAAATCAGCCCCAGCATTTT. Translation: CASSLSGTENQPQHF.